The TCR beta chain under discussion was sequenced for a study of T cell responses to AZD1222 COVID-19 vaccine. The CDR3 consists of 15 residues. With V trimmed by 4 bases and J by 0 bases, 6 bases remained unmatched. Germline loops: CDR1 SGHKS, CDR2 YYEKEE (reference sequence). Study-wide findings and caveats: Donors were chiefly white British, with a greater number of females, and clonal diversity was perhaps underestimated. Reports indicate that nearly half of spike-specific TCRs are directed at unmutated variant regions.

Assay: immunoSEQ multiplex PCR; the TCRdb copy retains only in-frame clones and omits some. This table holds 120,000 to 150,000 clones, approximately 91% found once. Comment on this clone: Antigen unknown.

The source was peripheral blood, collected 28 days after the second AZD1222 dose. The sequence was collected from an adult who received the AZD1222 COVID-19 vaccine. The chain couples TRBV5-5 to TRBJ2-7; TRBD1 agrees at 8 bases. The CDR3 bases are TGTGCCAGCAGCCAAGGGACAGGACTCTCCTACGAGCAGTACTTC. Translation: CASSQGTGLSYEQYF.